A selection of T cell receptor beta chains follows, all from one sample in a study of blood T cell repertoires in COVID-19. Some clones are missing from TCRdb's copy, which holds only in-frame ones; the method was immunoSEQ multiplex PCR. The sample carries about 330,000 clones, about four fifths recorded once. Material for sequencing was peripheral blood. All receptors come from a woman in her forties or fifties with acute or convalescent COVID-19. Both conserved end residues are part of each CDR3. D genes are given only for firm matches. Rows give clone size only sometimes, using once, few, many, or a class for an expanded clone.

j_call: TRBJ2-6
d_call: .
v_call: TRBV4-1
clone_size: .
cdr3_aa: CASSQRDSGANVLTF
cdr3_nt: TGCGCCAGCAGCCAGAGGGACTCTGGGGCCAACGTCCTGACTTTC

j_call: TRBJ2-5
d_call: .
v_call: TRBV19
clone_size: .
cdr3_aa: CASSRGRETQYF
cdr3_nt: TGTGCCAGTAGTAGGGGGCGTGAGACCCAGTACTTC

j_call: TRBJ2-7
d_call: TRBD1
v_call: TRBV7-9
clone_size: .
cdr3_aa: CASSLDRVGVSREQYF
cdr3_nt: TGTGCCAGCAGCCTCGACAGGGTAGGGGTATCGCGGGAGCAGTACTTC

j_call: TRBJ2-1
d_call: .
v_call: TRBV24-1
clone_size: .
cdr3_aa: CATSEGGARDEQFF
cdr3_nt: TGTGCCACCAGTGAAGGAGGGGCCCGGGATGAGCAGTTCTTC

j_call: TRBJ2-6
d_call: TRBD1
v_call: TRBV5-1
clone_size: .
cdr3_aa: CASSPGTGPSGANVLTF
cdr3_nt: TGCGCCAGCAGCCCCGGGACAGGACCCTCTGGGGCCAACGTCCTGACTTTC

j_call: TRBJ1-6
d_call: TRBD1
v_call: TRBV5-1
clone_size: few
cdr3_aa: CASSLVPSGRGIDSPLHF
cdr3_nt: TGCGCCAGCAGCTTGGTCCCATCCGGCAGGGGGATCGATTCACCCCTCCACTTT

j_call: TRBJ2-6
d_call: .
v_call: TRBV5-1
clone_size: many
cdr3_aa: CASSLAPYGEVSSGANVLTF
cdr3_nt: TGCGCCAGCAGCTTGGCCCCCTATGGGGAGGTAAGCTCTGGGGCCAACGTCCTGACTTTC

j_call: TRBJ2-2
d_call: .
v_call: TRBV4-2
clone_size: few
cdr3_aa: CASSHRGLFF
cdr3_nt: TGTGCCAGCAGCCATAGAGGGTTGTTTTTT

j_call: TRBJ1-2
d_call: .
v_call: TRBV3-1/TRBV3-2
clone_size: .
cdr3_aa: CASSRPRVLGGYTF
cdr3_nt: TGTGCCAGCAGCCGTCCCCGGGTCCTAGGTGGCTACACCTTC

j_call: TRBJ2-7
d_call: .
v_call: TRBV7-3
clone_size: .
cdr3_aa: CASSPYTFYEQYF
cdr3_nt: TGTGCCAGCAGCCCATATACATTTTACGAGCAGTACTTC

j_call: TRBJ2-5
d_call: .
v_call: TRBV6-2/TRBV6-3
clone_size: .
cdr3_aa: CASSGIAYSQETQYF
cdr3_nt: TGTGCCAGCAGTGGAATAGCGTACAGTCAAGAGACCCAGTACTTC

j_call: TRBJ1-5
d_call: .
v_call: TRBV28
clone_size: .
cdr3_aa: CASIDRSQPQHF
cdr3_nt: TGTGCCAGCATAGACAGATCGCAGCCCCAGCATTTT

j_call: TRBJ2-3
d_call: TRBD1
v_call: TRBV2
clone_size: .
cdr3_aa: CASSGGQSTDTQYF
cdr3_nt: TGTGCCAGCAGTGGGGGACAGAGCACAGATACGCAGTATTTT

j_call: TRBJ1-2
d_call: TRBD1
v_call: TRBV25-1
clone_size: .
cdr3_aa: CASRHSGQGYGYTF
cdr3_nt: TGTGCCAGCCGCCATAGTGGACAGGGATATGGCTACACCTTC

j_call: TRBJ2-3
d_call: TRBD1
v_call: TRBV4-2
clone_size: .
cdr3_aa: CASTGTGWRSDTQYF
cdr3_nt: TGTGCCAGCACCGGGACAGGGTGGAGGTCAGATACGCAGTATTTT

j_call: TRBJ1-6
d_call: .
v_call: TRBV2
clone_size: .
cdr3_aa: CASSVESYNSPLHF
cdr3_nt: TGTGCCAGCAGTGTGGAGAGCTATAATTCACCCCTCCACTTT

j_call: TRBJ1-1
d_call: .
v_call: TRBV6-5
clone_size: .
cdr3_aa: CASSYSRENTEAFF
cdr3_nt: TGTGCCAGCAGTTATTCCAGGGAGAACACTGAAGCTTTCTTT

j_call: TRBJ1-1
d_call: .
v_call: TRBV7-2
clone_size: .
cdr3_aa: CASIRVWNTEAFF
cdr3_nt: TGTGCCAGCATCCGAGTGTGGAACACTGAAGCTTTCTTT

j_call: TRBJ2-7
d_call: TRBD2
v_call: TRBV9
clone_size: .
cdr3_aa: CASSPGGAEQYF
cdr3_nt: TGTGCCAGCAGCCCGGGAGGGGCAGAGCAGTACTTC

j_call: TRBJ2-3
d_call: TRBD2
v_call: TRBV11-2
clone_size: .
cdr3_aa: CASSLDLAGEPSTDTQYF
cdr3_nt: TGTGCCAGCAGCTTAGATCTGGCGGGGGAACCTAGCACAGATACGCAGTATTTT

j_call: TRBJ1-1
d_call: TRBD1
v_call: TRBV12-3/TRBV12-4
clone_size: .
cdr3_aa: CASSWGRGAEAFF
cdr3_nt: TGTGCCAGCAGTTGGGGCAGGGGGGCTGAAGCTTTCTTT

j_call: TRBJ2-6
d_call: .
v_call: TRBV5-1
clone_size: few
cdr3_aa: CASTETGPGANVLTF
cdr3_nt: TGCGCCAGCACGGAAACAGGGCCTGGGGCCAACGTCCTGACTTTC

j_call: TRBJ1-5
d_call: TRBD1
v_call: TRBV19
clone_size: .
cdr3_aa: CASAPGDRGIGQPQHF
cdr3_nt: TGTGCCAGTGCCCCGGGAGACAGGGGTATTGGTCAGCCCCAGCATTTT

j_call: TRBJ1-2
d_call: TRBD1
v_call: TRBV19
clone_size: .
cdr3_aa: CASSSPRDSNYGYTF
cdr3_nt: TGTGCCAGTAGTAGCCCTCGGGACAGTAACTATGGCTACACCTTC

j_call: TRBJ1-5
d_call: TRBD1
v_call: TRBV28
clone_size: .
cdr3_aa: CASSLTGTGNQPQHF
cdr3_nt: TGTGCCAGCAGTCTGACCGGGACAGGCAATCAGCCCCAGCATTTT

j_call: TRBJ2-3
d_call: TRBD2
v_call: TRBV7-8
clone_size: once
cdr3_aa: CASSLAGSGGADTQYF
cdr3_nt: TGTGCCAGCAGCTTAGCGGGGAGCGGGGGGGCGGATACGCAGTATTTT

j_call: TRBJ2-4
d_call: .
v_call: TRBV12-3/TRBV12-4
clone_size: .
cdr3_aa: CASSYSAKNIQYF
cdr3_nt: TGTGCCAGCAGTTACTCAGCCAAAAACATTCAGTACTTC

j_call: TRBJ1-2
d_call: .
v_call: TRBV5-6
clone_size: .
cdr3_aa: CASSLVGGENYGYTF
cdr3_nt: TGTGCCAGCAGCTTGGTGGGGGGAGAAAACTATGGCTACACCTTC

j_call: TRBJ2-5
d_call: .
v_call: TRBV6-6
clone_size: .
cdr3_aa: CASSYSWGGPWETQYF
cdr3_nt: TGTGCCAGCAGTTATTCGTGGGGGGGGCCCTGGGAGACCCAGTACTTC

j_call: TRBJ2-7
d_call: TRBD2
v_call: TRBV7-3
clone_size: .
cdr3_aa: CASSPSGAGSEQYF
cdr3_nt: TGTGCCAGCAGCCCTAGCGGGGCTGGAAGCGAGCAGTACTTC

j_call: TRBJ1-1
d_call: .
v_call: TRBV12-5
clone_size: .
cdr3_aa: CASGFRATEAFF
cdr3_nt: TGTGCTAGTGGTTTCAGGGCCACTGAAGCTTTCTTT

j_call: TRBJ2-1
d_call: .
v_call: TRBV7-3
clone_size: .
cdr3_aa: CASSLTGAEQFF
cdr3_nt: TGTGCCAGCAGCTTAACGGGAGCTGAGCAGTTCTTC

j_call: TRBJ1-5
d_call: .
v_call: TRBV3-1/TRBV3-2
clone_size: .
cdr3_aa: CASSQDREGEWPQHF
cdr3_nt: TGTGCCAGCAGCCAAGATCGAGAGGGGGAGTGGCCCCAGCATTTT

j_call: TRBJ1-5
d_call: .
v_call: TRBV19
clone_size: .
cdr3_aa: CASSRVQGRNQPQHF
cdr3_nt: TGTGCCAGTAGTAGGGTCCAGGGCCGCAATCAGCCCCAGCATTTT

j_call: TRBJ2-3
d_call: TRBD1
v_call: TRBV5-1
clone_size: .
cdr3_aa: CASSPPGTALLSTDTQYF
cdr3_nt: TGCGCCAGCAGCCCTCCCGGGACAGCCTTACTTAGCACAGATACGCAGTATTTT

j_call: TRBJ1-2
d_call: TRBD1
v_call: TRBV6-1
clone_size: .
cdr3_aa: CASSEADRAGDGYTF
cdr3_nt: TGTGCCAGCAGTGAAGCGGACAGGGCAGGCGATGGCTACACCTTC

j_call: TRBJ2-7
d_call: .
v_call: TRBV9
clone_size: .
cdr3_aa: CASSVGAGEGNYEQYF
cdr3_nt: TGTGCCAGCAGCGTAGGGGCTGGTGAGGGAAACTACGAGCAGTACTTC

j_call: TRBJ2-1
d_call: .
v_call: TRBV7-2
clone_size: .
cdr3_aa: CASSLGWSRNEQFF
cdr3_nt: TGTGCCAGCAGCTTAGGCTGGTCGCGCAATGAGCAGTTCTTC

j_call: TRBJ1-1
d_call: TRBD1
v_call: TRBV9
clone_size: .
cdr3_aa: CASSPQGQGSEAFF
cdr3_nt: TGTGCCAGCAGCCCCCAGGGACAGGGATCTGAAGCTTTCTTT

j_call: TRBJ2-7
d_call: .
v_call: TRBV18
clone_size: .
cdr3_aa: CASSPGRAYEQYF
cdr3_nt: TGTGCCAGCTCACCTGGGCGGGCCTACGAGCAGTACTTC

j_call: TRBJ1-2
d_call: TRBD1
v_call: TRBV5-1
clone_size: .
cdr3_aa: CASSPGGQGGNGYTF
cdr3_nt: TGCGCCAGCAGCCCCGGGGGACAGGGAGGTAATGGCTACACCTTC

j_call: TRBJ2-1
d_call: TRBD1
v_call: TRBV29-1
clone_size: .
cdr3_aa: CSVVRDRPYNEQFF
cdr3_nt: TGCAGCGTTGTCCGGGACAGACCCTACAATGAGCAGTTCTTC

j_call: TRBJ1-2
d_call: TRBD1
v_call: TRBV6-5
clone_size: once
cdr3_aa: CASHDTGGIYYGYTF
cdr3_nt: TGTGCCTCCCATGATACAGGGGGAATTTACTATGGCTACACCTTC

j_call: TRBJ1-6
d_call: TRBD1
v_call: TRBV19
clone_size: .
cdr3_aa: CASSIFGQGGNSPLHF
cdr3_nt: TGTGCCAGTAGCATTTTTGGACAGGGAGGTAATTCACCCCTCCACTTT

j_call: TRBJ1-6
d_call: .
v_call: TRBV2
clone_size: once
cdr3_aa: CASSQDNYNSPLHF
cdr3_nt: TGTGCCAGCAGTCAAGACAACTATAATTCACCCCTCCACTTT

j_call: TRBJ1-1
d_call: .
v_call: TRBV6-5
clone_size: .
cdr3_aa: CASNRGTNAEAFF
cdr3_nt: TGTGCCAGCAACCGCGGCACGAACGCTGAAGCTTTCTTT

j_call: TRBJ1-2
d_call: TRBD1
v_call: TRBV3-1/TRBV3-2
clone_size: .
cdr3_aa: CASSWDRAYGYTF
cdr3_nt: TGTGCCAGCAGCTGGGACAGGGCCTATGGCTACACCTTC

j_call: TRBJ2-3
d_call: .
v_call: TRBV7-7
clone_size: .
cdr3_aa: CASSLDFADTQYF
cdr3_nt: TGTGCCAGCAGCTTAGATTTCGCAGATACGCAGTATTTT

j_call: TRBJ2-1
d_call: .
v_call: TRBV5-1
clone_size: few
cdr3_aa: CASSYEGNEQFF
cdr3_nt: TGCGCCAGCAGCTATGAGGGCAATGAGCAGTTCTTC

j_call: TRBJ1-5
d_call: .
v_call: TRBV4-1
clone_size: .
cdr3_aa: CASSQDSGFNQPQHF
cdr3_nt: TGCGCCAGCAGCCAAGATTCAGGGTTTAATCAGCCCCAGCATTTT

j_call: TRBJ2-4
d_call: TRBD1
v_call: TRBV6-5
clone_size: .
cdr3_aa: CASSPGQVAKNIQYF
cdr3_nt: TGTGCCAGCAGCCCGGGACAGGTAGCCAAAAACATTCAGTACTTC

j_call: TRBJ1-3
d_call: TRBD1
v_call: TRBV4-1
clone_size: .
cdr3_aa: CASSQGQGRNTIYF
cdr3_nt: TGCGCCAGCAGCCAAGGACAGGGAAGAAACACCATATATTTT

j_call: TRBJ1-1
d_call: .
v_call: TRBV18
clone_size: .
cdr3_aa: CASSPRQILKEAFF
cdr3_nt: TGTGCCAGCTCACCACGGCAGATTTTAAAAGAAGCTTTCTTT

j_call: TRBJ1-6
d_call: TRBD1
v_call: TRBV6-6
clone_size: once
cdr3_aa: CATSLDRPGGGYNSPLHF
cdr3_nt: TGTGCCACCAGTCTGGATCGGCCAGGGGGCGGGTATAATTCACCCCTCCACTTT

j_call: TRBJ2-2
d_call: .
v_call: TRBV19
clone_size: .
cdr3_aa: CASSIGLPYTGELFF
cdr3_nt: TGTGCCAGTAGTATCGGACTACCCTACACCGGGGAGCTGTTTTTT